This T cell receptor beta chain was sequenced for a study of T cells after posttransplantation cyclophosphamide (TCRdb year 2016). A note on the overall study: Using TRB sequencing, the study followed how the T cell repertoire reconstituted after myeloablative bone marrow transplantation in which posttransplantation cyclophosphamide served as GVHD prophylaxis. Antigen receptor sequencing covered samples from approximately 38 PTCy-treated patients and approximately 15 of their related bone marrow donors. Blood from every one of the roughly 30 PTCy patients who had 1-year posttransplant specimens underwent TRB sequencing. In 3 patients, TRB sequencing was also performed on up to 3 more blood samples taken 2 to 5.2 years after transplant, and in 4 patients, pretransplant blood was also TRB-sequenced. Because TRA and TRB clonality correlated tightly in 8 to 10 samples, the subsequent TCR analyses were limited to TRB only. Public TRB sequences were searched against a database of over 3,600 sequences associated with responses to pathogens, tumor antigens, self-antigens and alloantigens.

Genomic DNA was used for TRB sequencing, which was performed with the immunoSEQ assay at survey resolution or with the hsTCRB kit. As for how the authors treated the data: Initial read processing used immunoSEQ software, and repertoire analyses used the LymphoSeq R package. For each TRB dataset, clonality was calculated as 1 minus normalized Shannon entropy, and the Gini coefficient was computed as well. To infer phenotypes in unsorted samples, TRB sequences from sorted subsets of the recipient or donor were mapped onto the unsorted samples of the same recipient. TCRdb obtained this table from immuneACCESS and retained in-frame rearrangements with V and J assigned. These tables miss some clones; where compared with another copy, unresolved V genes account for less than half of the shortfall, and the remainder is unexplained. Clone size and the V and J calls come from that table; the DNA yielded D and trimming. The sample counts tens of thousands of clones, each observed more than once. 3.5% to 5.5% of the sample comes from the top ten.

In its sample, this clone was seen many times. The antigen it binds to is not known. There are no base qualities to consult, and no much larger clone falls within one base. Peripheral blood samples were provided by related bone marrow donors on the day of marrow donation. Mononuclear cells from peripheral blood and bone marrow were separated by Ficoll-Hypaque density centrifugation and then cryopreserved. The CDR3 sequence holds 14 residues, the cysteine and phenylalanine included. The kept DNA is CDR3 alone, 42 bases in frame from the first base. The germline V gene (reference sequence) gives CDR1 as SEHNR and CDR2 as FQNEAQ. Germline trimming amounts to 1 base on V and 6 bases on J, with 3 as the count of junction bases outside the gene matches. The paper's findings and limits, for the study overall: Across the 35 to 55 patients, TRB clonality was highly associated with recipient CMV seropositivity and CMV reactivation, and diversity with PTCy was similar to that in the CNI/methotrexate controls. The TRB repertoires of T cells infiltrating skin or GI tract showed only limited overlap with the TRB repertoires of T cells in blood. At 1-2 months, donor-recipient similarity was low but rose over the first year, and the later blood repertoires were often dominated by donor CD8+ memory clones.

The clonotype was recovered from a woman in her forties or fifties in good health and a related stem cell transplant donor. The V gene is TRBV7-9 and the J gene is TRBJ1-2; 9 middle bases align to TRBD1. Sequencing was done on a sample of PBMCs. In nucleotide form, the sequence is TGTGCCAGCAGCTTAGTTTGGACAGGGGATGGCTACACCTTC. This gives the protein CASSLVWTGDGYTF.